Sequencing of this TCR beta chain was carried out in a study of T cells in Graves' hyperthyroidism and ophthalmopathy. What was amplified from RNA transcripts were TCR beta CDR3 regions. HTBI primers drove first-round RT-PCR of the TCR CDR3. TCRdb fed the multiplex PCR reads into MiXCR, producing one record per CDR3 protein. The sample yields under 350,000 distinct CDR3 sequences, 18% seen once. Study-level points and caveats: Blood samples included most of the expanded thyroid clonotypes exceeding 0.001. Ophthalmopathy stood apart from stable hyperthyroidism in a 13 V-J model.

A note on this clonotype: Its matching antigen is unknown. Germline and junction disagree at one end, which may indicate a read error.

CDR3 length: 14 amino acids. CDR1 is MDHEN, CDR2 SYDVKM, per germline. The origin of this receptor is a woman in her 50s with Graves' hyperthyroidism. This chain connects TRBV28 to TRBJ2-7; 9 nucleotides line up with TRBD2. Sequenced input: blood. CDR3 amino acids: CASRLREGRYEQYF. The CDR3 DNA reads as TGTGCCAGCCGTTTGCGGGAGGGTCGATACGAGCAGTACTTC. Together with reference TRBV28 and TRBJ2-7, the CDR3 gives the full variable domain: DVKVTQSSRYLVKRTGEKVFLECVQDMDHENMFWYRQDPGLGLRLIYFSYDVKMKEKGDIPEGYSVSREKKERFSLILESASTNQTSMYLCASRLREGRYEQYFGPGTRLTVT.